This TCR beta chain was captured by sequencing in a study of spatial heterogeneity in lung cancer. Every TCR cDNA molecule bore a unique molecular identifier. In TCRdb, the 5' RACE reads were re-called with MiXCR into one record per CDR3 protein. The data hold around 15,000 distinct CDR3 sequences, with around 7.3% observed a single time. This clonotype occurred many times. Antigen unknown. General study results and limits: Tracking of tumor mutation counts was seen in expanded intratumoral alpha and beta TCR counts.

Time point denoted: sample taken at primary tumor resection. The donor group consisted of roughly 70 patients who had untreated, early-stage non-small cell lung cancer. Unsorted whole RNA samples from tumor, nontumor lung or frozen PBMC were sequenced. This material consisted of lung tumor tissue, taken at surgery. The TCR comes from a male donor with early-stage non-small cell lung cancer.

This chain's CDR3 is CSARDRERGFETQYF. The CDR3 region has the DNA TGCAGTGCTAGAGATCGGGAAAGGGGGTTTGAGACCCAGTACTTC. The rearrangement links TRBV20-1 to TRBJ2-5, with D possibly TRBD1 on 6 matching bases. CDR3 length: 15 amino acids. Germline V gives CDR1 DFQATT, CDR2 SNEGSKA (reference sequence). V dropped 0 bases and J dropped 5 bases, with 16 bases sitting between them.